This T cell receptor (beta chain) was profiled in a study of HIV-infected patients and healthy controls. The overall study: Viral load fell to undetectable in about 75% of the 16 patients by the second blood draw.

Trimming removed 4 bases from V and 10 bases from J, with 25 bases in between. The germline V gene has CDR1 KGHSH and CDR2 LQKENI. This CDR3 is 17 amino acids long. Antiretroviral therapy had run roughly three months, about 14 weeks, before follow-up blood collection. The repertoire came from unfractionated whole blood and reflected all unsorted peripheral T cells. Reverse transcription used roughly 450 ng RNA and constant-region primers for alpha and beta. Alpha and beta chain libraries were made separately by chain-specific third strand synthesis with multiplexing indices. Using its own MiXCR run on the 5' RACE reads, TCRdb lists one record per CDR3 protein. Seen here are roughly 6,600 distinct CDR3 sequences, 10% observed once, and the top ten hold less than 20%. This clonotype occurred many times.

The chain has TRBV18 and TRBJ1-4, with D unclear. The sequence was collected from an adult with HIV infection. Sequencing used blood, obtained during antiretroviral therapy. The CDR3 DNA reads as TGTGCCAGCTCACAACGAGGGCCAAACGATTCCTCTGGAAAACTGTTTTTT. Its translation is CASSQRGPNDSSGKLFF. Full variable domain (outside the CDR3, taken from reference TRBV18 and TRBJ1-4): NAGVMQNPRHLVRRRGQEARLRCSPMKGHSHVYWYRQLPEEGLKFMVYLQKENIIDESGMPKERFSAEFPKEGPSILRIQQVVRGDSAAYFCASSQRGPNDSSGKLFFGSGTQLSVL.